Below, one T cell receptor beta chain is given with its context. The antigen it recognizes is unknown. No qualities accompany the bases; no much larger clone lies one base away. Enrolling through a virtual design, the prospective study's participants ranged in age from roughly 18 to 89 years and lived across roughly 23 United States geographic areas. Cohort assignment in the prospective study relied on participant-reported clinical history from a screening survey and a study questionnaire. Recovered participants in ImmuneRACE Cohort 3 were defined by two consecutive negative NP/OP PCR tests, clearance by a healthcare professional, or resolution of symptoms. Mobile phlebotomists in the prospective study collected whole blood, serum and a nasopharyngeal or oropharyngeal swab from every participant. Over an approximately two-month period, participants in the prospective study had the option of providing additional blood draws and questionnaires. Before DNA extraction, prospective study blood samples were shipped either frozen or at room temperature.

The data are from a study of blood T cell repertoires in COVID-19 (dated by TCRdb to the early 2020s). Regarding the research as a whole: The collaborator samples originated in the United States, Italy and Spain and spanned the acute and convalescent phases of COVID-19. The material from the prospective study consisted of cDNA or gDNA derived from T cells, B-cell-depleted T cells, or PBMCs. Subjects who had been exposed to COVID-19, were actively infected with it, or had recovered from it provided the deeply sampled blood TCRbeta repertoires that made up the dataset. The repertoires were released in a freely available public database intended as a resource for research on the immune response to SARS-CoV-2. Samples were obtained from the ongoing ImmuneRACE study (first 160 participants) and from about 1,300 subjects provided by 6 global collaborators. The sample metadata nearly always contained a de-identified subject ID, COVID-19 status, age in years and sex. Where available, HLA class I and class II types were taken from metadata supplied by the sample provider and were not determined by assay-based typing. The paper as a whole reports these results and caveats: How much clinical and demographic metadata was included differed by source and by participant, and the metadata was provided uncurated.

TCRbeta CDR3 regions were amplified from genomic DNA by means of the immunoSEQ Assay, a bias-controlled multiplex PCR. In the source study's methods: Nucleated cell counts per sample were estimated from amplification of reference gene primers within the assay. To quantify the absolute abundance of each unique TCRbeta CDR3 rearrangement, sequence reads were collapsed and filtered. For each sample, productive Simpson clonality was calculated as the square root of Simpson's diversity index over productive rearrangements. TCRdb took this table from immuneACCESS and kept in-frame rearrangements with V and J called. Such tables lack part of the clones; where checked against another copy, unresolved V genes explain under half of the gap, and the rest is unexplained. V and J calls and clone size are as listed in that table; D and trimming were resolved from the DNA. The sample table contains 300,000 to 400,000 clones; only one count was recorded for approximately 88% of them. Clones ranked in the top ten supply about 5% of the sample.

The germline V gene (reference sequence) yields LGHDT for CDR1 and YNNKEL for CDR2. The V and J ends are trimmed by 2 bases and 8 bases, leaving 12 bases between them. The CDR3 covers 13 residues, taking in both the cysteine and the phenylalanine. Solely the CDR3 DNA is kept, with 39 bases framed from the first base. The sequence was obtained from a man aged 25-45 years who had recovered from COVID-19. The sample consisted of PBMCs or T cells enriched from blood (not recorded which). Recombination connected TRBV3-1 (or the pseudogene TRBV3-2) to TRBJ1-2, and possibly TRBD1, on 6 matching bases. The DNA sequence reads TGTGCCAGCAGCCAACAGGGGTTATGGGGCTACACCTTC. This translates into CASSQQGLWGYTF.